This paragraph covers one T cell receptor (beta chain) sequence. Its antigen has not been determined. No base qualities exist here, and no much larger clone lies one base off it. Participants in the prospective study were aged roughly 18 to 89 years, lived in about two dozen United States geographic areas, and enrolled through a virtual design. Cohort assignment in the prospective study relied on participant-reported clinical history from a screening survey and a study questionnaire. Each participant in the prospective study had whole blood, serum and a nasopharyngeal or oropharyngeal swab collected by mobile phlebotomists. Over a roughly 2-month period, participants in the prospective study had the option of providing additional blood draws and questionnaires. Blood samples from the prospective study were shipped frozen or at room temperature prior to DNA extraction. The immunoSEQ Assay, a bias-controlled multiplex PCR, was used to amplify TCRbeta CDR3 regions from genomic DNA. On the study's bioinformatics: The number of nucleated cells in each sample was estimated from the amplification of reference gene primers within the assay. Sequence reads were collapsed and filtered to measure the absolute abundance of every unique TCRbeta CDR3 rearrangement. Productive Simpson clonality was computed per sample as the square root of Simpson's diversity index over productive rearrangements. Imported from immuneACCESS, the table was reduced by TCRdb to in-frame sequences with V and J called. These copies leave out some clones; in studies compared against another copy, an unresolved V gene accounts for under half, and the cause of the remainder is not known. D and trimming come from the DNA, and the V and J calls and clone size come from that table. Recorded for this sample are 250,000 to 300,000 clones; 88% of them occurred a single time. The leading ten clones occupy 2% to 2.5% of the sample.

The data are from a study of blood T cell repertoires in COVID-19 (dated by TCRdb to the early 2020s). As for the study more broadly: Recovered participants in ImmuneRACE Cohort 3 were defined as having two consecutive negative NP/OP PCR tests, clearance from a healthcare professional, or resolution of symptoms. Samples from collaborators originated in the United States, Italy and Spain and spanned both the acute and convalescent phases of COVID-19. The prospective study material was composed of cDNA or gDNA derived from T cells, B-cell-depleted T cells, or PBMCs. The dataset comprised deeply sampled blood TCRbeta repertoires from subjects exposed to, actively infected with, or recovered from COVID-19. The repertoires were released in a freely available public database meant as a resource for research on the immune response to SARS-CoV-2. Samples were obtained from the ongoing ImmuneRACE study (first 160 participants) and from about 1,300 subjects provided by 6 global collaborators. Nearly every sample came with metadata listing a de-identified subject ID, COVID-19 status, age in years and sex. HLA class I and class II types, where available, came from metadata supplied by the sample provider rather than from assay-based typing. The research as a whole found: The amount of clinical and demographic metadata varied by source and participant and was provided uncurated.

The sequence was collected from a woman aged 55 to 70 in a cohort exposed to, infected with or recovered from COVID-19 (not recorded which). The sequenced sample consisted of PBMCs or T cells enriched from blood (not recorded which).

Read as DNA, the sequence is TGCGCCAGCGAGAACAGGGCCAATGAGCAGTTCTTC. This yields the protein CASENRANEQFF. Recombination linked TRBV5-1 to TRBJ2-1; the D gene is perhaps TRBD1, from 6 matching bases. Reading the germline V gene gives CDR1 SGHRS and CDR2 YFSETQ. The CDR3 measures 12 amino acids from cysteine to phenylalanine. The kept DNA is CDR3 alone, 36 bases in frame from the first base. V was cut back by 7 bases and J by 6 bases, leaving a gap of 11 bases between them.